A single sample gave rise to the 9 T cell receptor beta chains below, sequenced in a study of response to subunit inactivated influenza vaccine. TCRdb used MiXCR to reprocess the RT-PCR reads, holding one entry per CDR3 protein. The table has 500,000 to 600,000 distinct CDR3 sequences, approximately 15% seen once. The specimen was PBMCs from blood, collected roughly 13 days after vaccination. All receptors derive from a man aged 45-60 years who received an inactivated influenza vaccine.

This rearrangement joins TRBV20-1 to TRBJ2-3; 9 bases fit TRBD2. Germline V gives CDR1 DFQATT, CDR2 SNEGSKA (reference sequence). CDR3 length: 15 residues. V lost 3 bases, J lost 2 bases, and 6 bases stayed unmatched. The CDR3 protein is CSASTSSGITDTQYF. In DNA form, the CDR3 reads TGCAGTGCTAGCACTTCTAGCGGGATCACAGATACGCAGTATTTT.

The chain recombines TRBV20-1 with TRBJ2-3, with D perhaps TRBD2 (6 bases). Germline V lookup: CDR1 DFQATT, CDR2 SNEGSKA (reference sequence). The CDR3 totals 14 residues. Trimming cost V 3 bases and J 6 bases, with 16 bases left between them. This CDR3 reads CSASPGTFTDTQYF. The CDR3 DNA is TGCAGTGCTAGTCCCGGGACTTTCACCGATACGCAGTATTTT.

This chain connects TRBV19 to TRBJ2-7; 10 nucleotides agree with TRBD2. This CDR3 comprises 15 residues. V shed 1 base and J 4 bases; nucleotides not matched to a gene: 4. Germline assignment: CDR1 LNHDA and CDR2 SQIVND (reference sequence). The CDR3 DNA sequence: TGTGCCAGTAGTATAGGGACTAGCGGTTTGTACGAGCAGTACTTC. It is translated as CASSIGTSGLYEQYF.

This clonotype was seen a few times. This chain joins TRBV5-1 and TRBJ1-1; D gene uncertain. Germline CDR1 reads SGHRS; CDR2 reads YFSETQ. There are 12 residues in the CDR3. The V end was cut by 1 base, the J end by 7 bases, with 8 bases between. DNA for the CDR3: TGCGCCAGCAGCTTGTTGGACGGTGAAGCTTTCTTT. Translated: CASSLLDGEAFF. The variable domain in full, with the rest retrieved from reference TRBV5-1 and TRBJ1-1, is KAGVTQTPRYLIKTRGQQVTLSCSPISGHRSVSWYQQTPGQGLQFLFEYFSETQRNKGNFPGRFSGRQFSNSRSEMNVSTLELGDSALYLCASSLLDGEAFFGQGTRLTVV.

This clonotype appeared a few times. The chain has TRBV11-2 and TRBJ2-1; tentative D call: TRBD2 (5 bases). V lost 6 bases, J lost 6 bases, and 9 bases lay in between. This CDR3 region has 12 residues. Germline V gives CDR1 SGHAT, CDR2 FQNNGV. The CDR3 DNA follows: TGTGCCAGCAGGGAGGACCTCAATGAGCAGTTCTTC. Encoded protein: CASREDLNEQFF. The full variable domain, rest sourced from reference TRBV11-2 and TRBJ2-1, is EAGVAQSPRYKIIEKRQSVAFWCNPISGHATLYWYQQILGQGPKLLIQFQNNGVVDDSQLPKDRFSAERLKGVDSTLKIQPAKLEDSAVYLCASREDLNEQFFGPGTRLTVL.

The chain uses TRBV6-2 or TRBV6-3 and TRBJ2-1; 11 nucleotides agree with TRBD2. The length of the CDR3 is 16 residues. Germline V gene sequence: CDR1 MNHEY, CDR2 SVGEGT. Losses at the gene ends were 5 bases for V and 6 bases for J; bases not matched to a gene: 9. Here the CDR3 reads CASSQLSGRAGNEQFF. Written as DNA, the CDR3 is TGTGCCAGCAGTCAGCTTAGCGGGAGGGCCGGCAATGAGCAGTTCTTC.

This clonotype has just a few counts. This sequence joins TRBV7-9 and TRBJ2-3, with TRBD2 identical over 9 bases. Germline V gene sequence: CDR1 SEHNR, CDR2 FQNEAQ (reference sequence). V was pared by 0 bases and J by 4 bases, with 8 bases of the junction left unmatched. The CDR3 has 17 residues. As DNA, the CDR3 is TGTGCCAGCAGCTTAGCGCCTAGCGGGATGAGTGCAGATACGCAGTATTTT. Amino acids: CASSLAPSGMSADTQYF.

This clonotype showed up just a few times. Germline is not matched at one junction end, which may reflect a read error. The rearrangement joins TRBV7-7 to TRBJ2-2; 10 bases agree with TRBD1. CDR1 is SSHAT, CDR2 FNYEAQ, per germline (reference sequence). This CDR3 region has 14 residues. CDR3 protein: CASSPDRGHGELFF. Here the CDR3 DNA reads TGTGCTAGCAGCCCAGACAGGGGGCACGGGGAGCTGTTTTTT.

This chain connects TRBV7-9 to TRBJ2-5, with a possible D match to TRBD1 (6 bases). The CDR3 has 16 residues. In germline, CDR1 is SEHNR, CDR2 FQNEAQ (reference sequence). V shed 8 bases and J shed 4 bases, with 23 bases lying between them. CDR3 sequence: CASGMTGQRGGETQYF. DNA for the CDR3: TGTGCCAGCGGTATGACAGGCCAAAGAGGGGGAGAGACCCAGTACTTC.